One sample yielded the 27 T cell receptor beta chains listed below, sequenced in a study of blood T cell repertoires in COVID-19 (dated by TCRdb to 2018 to 2020). Receptor libraries were prepared by the immunoSEQ multiplex PCR assay. Here the immuneACCESS table is served through TCRdb, limited to in-frame sequences with V and J called. Missing clones are a known gap in these copies; in checked studies unresolved V genes cover under half, and the rest lacks a known reason. The sample table shows over 300,000 clones, and roughly 88% are seen once. The ten largest clonotypes hold 0.97% of the sample. The specimen sequenced was PBMCs or T cells enriched from blood (not recorded which). The source is a woman aged 25 to 39 with acute COVID-19.

V and J are TRBV10-3 and TRBJ1-5; D gene unclear. Trimming left V 10 bases short and J 0 bases short, with 10 bases between. The CDR3 is 13 residues long. Germline V gives CDR1 ENHRY, CDR2 SYGVKD. The CDR3 nucleotides are TGTGCCACCGAGTACAGTAGCAATCAGCCCCAGCATTTT. This encodes CATEYSSNQPQHF.

J is TRBJ1-1 and V is TRBV5-1; 9 nucleotides agree with TRBD1. The CDR3 consists of 14 residues. J was trimmed by 3 bases and V by 2 bases; bases with no gene match: 2. Germline lookup yields CDR1 SGHRS and CDR2 YFSETQ. CDR3 protein: CASSLGQGHTEAFF. DNA for the CDR3: TGCGCCAGCAGCTTAGGACAGGGGCACACTGAAGCTTTCTTT. Complete variable domain (other parts from reference TRBV5-1 and TRBJ1-1): KAGVTQTPRYLIKTRGQQVTLSCSPISGHRSVSWYQQTPGQGLQFLFEYFSETQRNKGNFPGRFSGRQFSNSRSEMNVSTLELGDSALYLCASSLGQGHTEAFFGQGTRLTVV.

This chain joins TRBV7-3 and TRBJ1-5, with 8 bases identical to TRBD1. Germline CDR1 reads SGHTA; CDR2 reads FQGTGA. Trimming at V came to 6 bases and at J to 2 bases, leaving 6 bases not matched to a gene. CDR3 length equals 15 residues. CDR3 amino acids: CASRPQGARNQPQHF. CDR3 bases: TGTGCCAGCAGACCCCAGGGGGCTCGCAATCAGCCCCAGCATTTT.

Only one count was recorded for this clone. CDR3 loop: CASSFVPRVGQYF. The DNA of the CDR3 is TGTGCCAGCAGCTTTGTCCCCAGGGTTGGCCAGTACTTC. V usage is TRBV5-6 and J usage is TRBJ2-7, with a possible D match to TRBD1 (5 bases). V lost 2 bases and J 10 bases, leaving 16 bases between the germline ends. The length of the CDR3 is 13 residues. CDR1 is SGHDT and CDR2 is YYEEEE in the germline V gene. The variable domain in full, completed from reference TRBV5-6 and TRBJ2-7, reads DAGVTQSPTHLIKTRGQQVTLRCSPKSGHDTVSWYQQALGQGPQFIFQYYEEEERQRGNFPDRFSGHQFPNYSSELNVNALLLGDSALYLCASSFVPRVGQYFGPGTRLTVT.

This rearrangement joins TRBV5-1 to TRBJ1-2; the match to TRBD1 covers 8 bases. From germline, CDR1 is SGHRS and CDR2 YFSETQ. There are 19 residues in the CDR3. The V gene end was trimmed by 4 bases and the J gene end by 1 base; junction bases not matched to a gene: 18. The CDR3 DNA reads as TGCGCCAGCAGCGCGCTAGGGGGCCAGACAGGGGCGCTTAACTATGGCTACACCTTC. Encoded protein: CASSALGGQTGALNYGYTF. The whole variable domain, filled in from reference TRBV5-1 and TRBJ1-2, reads KAGVTQTPRYLIKTRGQQVTLSCSPISGHRSVSWYQQTPGQGLQFLFEYFSETQRNKGNFPGRFSGRQFSNSRSEMNVSTLELGDSALYLCASSALGGQTGALNYGYTFGSGTRLTVV.

The chain has TRBV15 and TRBJ1-4, with a weak D call TRBD1 (5 bases). Between the trimmed V and J ends, which lost 1 base and 7 bases, there was a span of 16 bases. Per the germline V gene, CDR1 is LNHNV and CDR2 is YYDKDF (reference sequence). The CDR3 covers 16 residues. CDR3 bases: TGTGCCACCAGCAGAGCCATTCAGGGAGGCGGTGAAAAACTGTTTTTT. Amino acids: CATSRAIQGGGEKLFF.

This clone occurred many times. The chain carries TRBV6-5 and TRBJ2-5, with 7 bases identical to TRBD2. The V and J ends lost 0 bases and 4 bases, in that order; junction bases with no gene match: 8. CDR3 length: 16 amino acids. Germline V gene data show CDR1 as MNHEY and CDR2 as SVGAGI. CDR3 bases: TGTGCCAGCAGTTACTCGAGTGGCGGGGGAGGAGAGACCCAGTACTTC. It is translated as CASSYSSGGGGETQYF.

This clone was seen a single time. The chain is built from TRBV9 and TRBJ2-2, with 7 bases matching TRBD2. This CDR3 comprises 16 residues. The germline V gene has CDR1 SGDLS and CDR2 YYNGEE. V shed 4 bases, J shed 7 bases, and the junction held 13 bases outside the gene matches. CDR3 in DNA: TGTGCCAGCAGCCCCGCTAGCGGTGTTAAGGGCGGGGAGCTGTTTTTT. Amino acid sequence: CASSPASGVKGGELFF. The whole variable domain, filled in from reference TRBV9 and TRBJ2-2, reads DSGVTQTPKHLITATGQRVTLRCSPRSGDLSVYWYQQSLDQGLQFLIQYYNGEERAKGNILERFSAQQFPDLHSELNLSSLELGDSALYFCASSPASGVKGGELFFGEGSRLTVL.

This CDR3 reads CASSLQGQNQPQHF. As DNA, the CDR3 is TGTGCCAGCAGCTTGCAGGGTCAAAATCAGCCCCAGCATTTT. This chain links TRBV5-6 with TRBJ1-5; D might be TRBD1 (5 bases). CDR3 size: 14 residues. Germline V CDR1 and CDR2: SGHDT, YYEEEE. V lost 1 base, J lost 4 bases, and 9 bases lay in between.

The chain couples TRBV2 to TRBJ2-7; D is perhaps TRBD1 (6 bases). The CDR3 has 14 residues. Germline V gene sequence: CDR1 SNHLY, CDR2 FYNNEI. Between the trimmed V and J ends, which lost 5 bases and 4 bases, there was a span of 15 bases. CDR3 residues: CASSPNRDGYEQYF. The CDR3 region has the DNA TGTGCCAGCAGTCCGAACAGGGACGGATACGAGCAGTACTTC. The full variable domain, in which reference TRBV2 and TRBJ2-7 provide the parts outside the CDR3, is EPEVTQTPSHQVTQMGQEVILRCVPISNHLYFYWYRQILGQKVEFLVSFYNNEISEKSEIFDDQFSVERPDGSNFTLKIRSTKLEDSAMYFCASSPNRDGYEQYFGPGTRLTVT.

The rearrangement uses TRBV9 and TRBJ2-3; D possibly corresponds to TRBD1 (6 bases). Germline V gene data show CDR1 as SGDLS and CDR2 as YYNGEE. V lost 4 bases, J lost 2 bases, and 14 bases lay in between. This CDR3 contains 15 residues. CDR3 sequence reads: CASSSTTGFTDTQYF. The CDR3 nucleotides read TGTGCCAGCAGCTCAACAACAGGGTTCACAGATACGCAGTATTTT.

This clone appeared once. This rearrangement joins TRBV18 to TRBJ2-3; 13 bases match TRBD2. The V segment lost 2 bases and the J segment 2 bases; nucleotides outside the gene matches: 7. This CDR3 contains 18 residues. Germline CDR1 is KGHSH and CDR2 is LQKENI. The CDR3 coding sequence is TGTGCCAGCTCACCAGAGACTAGCGGGGGGATGTCCACAGATACGCAGTATTTT. Protein sequence: CASSPETSGGMSTDTQYF.

This chain links TRBV7-2 with TRBJ1-2, with a tentative D call TRBD1 (6 bases). CDR1 is SGHTA, CDR2 FQGNSA, per germline. The V end was cut by 3 bases, the J end by 10 bases, with 18 bases between. This CDR3 region has 14 residues. The CDR3 loop is CASSFKAKTGSYTF. The CDR3 DNA follows: TGTGCCAGCAGCTTTAAAGCAAAGACAGGCTCCTACACCTTC.

This clone was recorded only once. This chain joins TRBV20-1 and TRBJ1-2; 8 bases match TRBD1. This CDR3 comprises 14 residues. With 3 bases clipped from V and 6 bases from J, the junction kept 9 bases outside the gene matches. The germline gives CDR1 DFQATT, CDR2 SNEGSKA (reference sequence). CDR3 amino acids: CSASSRDRFNGYTF. DNA for the CDR3: TGCAGTGCTAGTTCGCGGGACAGGTTTAATGGCTACACCTTC.

This chain links TRBV10-1 with TRBJ2-1; unclear D gene. Per the germline V gene, CDR1 is WNHNN and CDR2 is SYGVQD (reference sequence). V was cut by 0 bases and J by 0 bases, with 6 bases left in between. This CDR3 spans 15 amino acids. As DNA, the CDR3 is TGCGCCAGCAGTGAGTCTAGGAGCTCCTACAATGAGCAGTTCTTC. It yields the protein CASSESRSSYNEQFF.

The chain couples TRBV3-1 (or the pseudogene TRBV3-2) to TRBJ2-2; 9 bases agree with TRBD2. The CDR3 runs 17 residues. Germline V gene sequence: CDR1 LGHDT, CDR2 YNNKEL (reference sequence). Trimming cost V 4 bases and J 2 bases; bases outside gene matches: 8. This CDR3 reads CASSRGGGAVNTGELFF. The CDR3 coding sequence is TGTGCCAGCAGCCGAGGCGGGGGGGCCGTAAACACCGGGGAGCTGTTTTTT.

This clone came up once. V is TRBV7-2 and J is TRBJ2-7; D remains ambiguous. CDR3 length equals 16 residues. CDR1 is SGHTA, CDR2 FQGNSA, per germline. The ends were cut back, 1 base at V and 0 bases at J, with 13 bases in the middle. This CDR3 is CASSLGAVLSSYEQYF. The CDR3 DNA reads TGTGCCAGCAGCTTAGGGGCCGTCCTTAGCTCCTACGAGCAGTACTTC. Full variable domain (remainder filled in from reference TRBV7-2 and TRBJ2-7): GAGVSQSPSNKVTEKGKDVELRCDPISGHTALYWYRQSLGQGLEFLIYFQGNSAPDKSGLPSDRFSAERTGGSVSTLTIQRTQQEDSAVYLCASSLGAVLSSYEQYFGPGTRLTVT.

V and J are TRBV5-4 and TRBJ2-6; no clear D gene. Germline V gene lookup returns CDR1 SGHNT and CDR2 YYREEE (reference sequence). Between the trimmed V and J ends, which lost 3 bases and 0 bases, there was a span of 13 bases. CDR3 size: 17 residues. The CDR3 spells CASSSPGSSSGANVLTF. The CDR3 DNA sequence: TGTGCCAGCAGCTCTCCGGGTTCTAGCTCTGGGGCCAACGTCCTGACTTTC.

V usage is TRBV5-1 and J usage is TRBJ2-1, with a possible D match to TRBD2 (6 bases). This CDR3 is 15 amino acids long. The V and J ends lost 3 bases and 0 bases respectively, with 10 bases between them. Germline CDR1 is SGHRS and CDR2 is YFSETQ. The chain's CDR3 is CASSYTSSSYNEQFF. As DNA, the CDR3 is TGCGCCAGCAGCTATACTAGCAGCTCCTACAATGAGCAGTTCTTC. Full variable domain (rest looked up from reference TRBV5-1 and TRBJ2-1): KAGVTQTPRYLIKTRGQQVTLSCSPISGHRSVSWYQQTPGQGLQFLFEYFSETQRNKGNFPGRFSGRQFSNSRSEMNVSTLELGDSALYLCASSYTSSSYNEQFFGPGTRLTVL.

The CDR3 nucleotides are TGTGCCAGCAGCTTCGGGAACACCGGGGAGCTGTTTTTT. It yields the protein CASSFGNTGELFF. V usage is TRBV5-6 and J usage is TRBJ2-2; D remains ambiguous. The CDR3 is made up of 13 amino acids. CDR1 and CDR2 from the germline V gene are SGHDT and YYEEEE. Trimming removed 2 bases from V and 1 base from J, with 3 bases in between.

This rearrangement joins TRBV3-1 (or the pseudogene TRBV3-2) to TRBJ1-2; tentatively, D is TRBD1 (6 bases). The CDR3 totals 12 residues. Germline lookup yields CDR1 LGHDT and CDR2 YNNKEL (reference sequence). Trimming pared 6 bases from V and 8 bases from J, leaving 13 bases between. The CDR3 reads CASSRRDNGYTF. CDR3 DNA: TGTGCCAGCAGTCGCCGGGACAACGGCTACACCTTC.

J is TRBJ1-1 and V is TRBV15; 9 positions agree with TRBD1. The ends lost 2 bases at V and 5 bases at J; junction bases unmatched: 3. Germline values: CDR1 LNHNV, CDR2 YYDKDF (reference sequence). The CDR3 spans 14 residues. The DNA for the CDR3 is TGTGCCACCAGCAGACCTGGGACAGGGACTGAAGCTTTCTTT. Protein product: CATSRPGTGTEAFF.

V usage is TRBV30 and J usage is TRBJ2-7; D is ambiguous. CDR1 and CDR2 from the germline V gene are GTSNPN and SVGIG (reference sequence). The V gene lost 4 bases and the J gene lost 0 bases, with 7 bases spanning the gap. The CDR3 loop spans 12 amino acids. CDR3 amino acids: CAWTTDSYEQYF. The CDR3 DNA follows: TGTGCCTGGACCACAGACTCCTACGAGCAGTACTTC.

The V and J genes are TRBV20-1 and TRBJ1-1; D unresolved. V was shortened by 3 bases and J by 12 bases, with 14 bases between the two germline ends. Looked up from germline, CDR1 is DFQATT and CDR2 is SNEGSKA (reference sequence). The CDR3 has 11 amino acids. CDR3 amino acids: CSARREVETFF. The CDR3 coding sequence is TGCAGTGCTAGGCGTGAGGTTGAGACTTTCTTT.

As regards this clone: Distinct nucleotide sequences in the sample also encode this CDR3. The V and J genes are TRBV9 and TRBJ2-1; perhaps TRBD1 as D (6 bases). Per the germline V gene, CDR1 is SGDLS and CDR2 is YYNGEE. This CDR3 is built from 13 residues. Trimming took 2 bases from V and 7 from J, leaving 10 bases between them. Written as DNA, the CDR3 is TGTGCCAGCAGCGTGGGACACCCAAATGAGCAGTTCTTC. Residues: CASSVGHPNEQFF.

CDR3 region: CASSERTAPYEQYF. As DNA, the CDR3 is TGTGCCAGCAGCGAAAGGACAGCCCCCTACGAGCAGTACTTC. The chain joins TRBV9 to TRBJ2-7; TRBD1 is a possible D gene (6 bases). CDR1 is SGDLS, CDR2 YYNGEE, per germline. V shed 3 bases and J shed 2 bases, with 12 bases lying between them. The CDR3 loop spans 14 amino acids. Based on the CDR3 plus reference TRBV9 and TRBJ2-7, the full variable domain is DSGVTQTPKHLITATGQRVTLRCSPRSGDLSVYWYQQSLDQGLQFLIQYYNGEERAKGNILERFSAQQFPDLHSELNLSSLELGDSALYFCASSERTAPYEQYFGPGTRLTVT.

The sample holds a few counts of this clone. The V call is TRBV12-3 or TRBV12-4, the J call TRBJ2-4; D ambiguous. This CDR3 has 13 amino acids. V gave up 3 bases and J gave up 6 bases, with 9 bases separating them. As DNA, the CDR3 is TGTGCCAGCAGTTTCGGTCTGTTAAACATTCAGTACTTC. Translating it yields CASSFGLLNIQYF.